This TCR beta chain is drawn from a study of T cell responses to AZD1222 COVID-19 vaccine. Study-wide results and caveats: Dominant at 160-218 and 743-854, vaccine-associated CD4 TCRs also spanned spike.

As concerns this clone: Its cognate antigen is unknown.

Repertoires were generated with immunoSEQ multiplex PCR, while TCRdb's copy carries only in-frame clones and drops some. The sample lists approximately 77,000 clones, 80% to 95% seen once, with more than 4.5% in the top ten. The CDR3 covers 15 residues. The V end was cut by 3 bases, the J end by 1 base, with 12 bases between. CDR1 is MNHNS, CDR2 SASEGT, per germline. This chain joins TRBV6-1 and TRBJ1-1; D is uncertain. This clonotype originated in an adult who received the AZD1222 COVID-19 vaccine. The material sequenced was peripheral blood, taken 28 days after the second AZD1222 dose. CDR3 bases: TGTGCCAGCAGTGACCCCCCTCGGGGGAACACTGAAGCTTTCTTT. It is translated as CASSDPPRGNTEAFF.